A single sample is the source of the 29 T cell receptor beta chains below, sequenced in a study of cytotoxic CD8 clonotypes in ibrutinib-treated CLL. TCRdb's copy holds only in-frame clones and misses some; the assay was immunoSEQ multiplex PCR. The profile shows roughly 150,000 clones, 70% to 90% of them singletons. The sequences come from PBMCs, collected at disease progression, from a patient treated with ibrutinib. Every receptor here comes from a human donor with chronic lymphocytic leukemia.

The rearrangement joins TRBV27 to TRBJ2-7; D possibly corresponds to TRBD2 (5 bases). The CDR3 is 13 residues long. V dropped 3 bases and J dropped 1 base, with 7 bases sitting between them. Germline lookup yields CDR1 MNHEY and CDR2 SMNVEV (reference sequence). CDR3 residues: CASSFLASYEQYF. CDR3 coding DNA: TGTGCCAGCAGTTTTCTAGCTTCCTACGAGCAGTACTTC.

The chain carries TRBV30 and TRBJ1-5; D not resolved. The V and J ends lost 0 bases and 7 bases respectively, with 13 bases between them. Germline-derived CDR1 and CDR2 are GTSNPN and SVGIG (reference sequence). CDR3 length: 14 residues. CDR3: CAWSVLGRQQPQHF. In DNA, the CDR3 is TGTGCCTGGAGTGTACTAGGGCGGCAACAGCCCCAGCATTTT.

This chain connects TRBV29-1 to TRBJ1-2; 8 bases line up with TRBD1. This CDR3 region has 13 residues. Germline lookup yields CDR1 SQVTM and CDR2 ANQGSEA. The J segment lost 6 bases and the V segment lost 2 bases, leaving 5 bases of the junction unmatched. The CDR3 here is CSVERQGAHGYTF. The CDR3 DNA sequence: TGCAGCGTTGAAAGGCAGGGGGCGCATGGCTACACCTTC.

This clone was seen a few times. The rearrangement links TRBV29-1 to TRBJ2-3; 9 nucleotides line up with TRBD1. J was trimmed by 3 bases and V by 8 bases; bases with no gene match: 12. The CDR3 is made up of 15 amino acids. The germline gives CDR1 SQVTM, CDR2 ANQGSEA. For the CDR3, the DNA is TGCAGCATCGAGAGAACAGGGGGCCGAACAGATACGCAGTATTTT. Its translation is CSIERTGGRTDTQYF.

This clone was seen only a few times. V and J are TRBV7-8 and TRBJ2-7; D possibly corresponds to TRBD1 (5 bases). V lost 6 bases and J 2 bases, leaving 17 bases between the germline ends. CDR1 SGHVS and CDR2 FQNEAQ come from the germline V gene. This CDR3 region has 15 residues. The CDR3 sequence: CASRGLGRQTYEQYF. CDR3 coding DNA: TGTGCCAGCAGGGGATTGGGGCGGCAGACCTACGAGCAGTACTTC. Complete variable domain (other parts from reference TRBV7-8 and TRBJ2-7): GAGVSQSPRYKVAKRGQDVALRCDPISGHVSLFWYQQALGQGPEFLTYFQNEAQLDKSGLPSDRFFAERPEGSVSTLKIQRTQQEDSAVYLCASRGLGRQTYEQYFGPGTRLTVT.

The chain uses TRBV2 and TRBJ1-5, with D perhaps matching TRBD1 (5 bases). The ends were cut back, 7 bases at V and 0 bases at J, with 13 bases in the middle. Germline V CDR1 and CDR2: SNHLY, FYNNEI. This CDR3 contains 15 residues. The CDR3: CASTAGLYSNQPQHF. CDR3 nucleotide sequence: TGTGCCAGCACCGCGGGACTTTATAGCAATCAGCCCCAGCATTTT.

A few counts support this clone. The chain recombines TRBV9 with TRBJ1-5, with D tentatively TRBD1 (5 bases). This CDR3 comprises 17 residues. Germline V gives CDR1 SGDLS, CDR2 YYNGEE. V was clipped by 3 bases and J by 2 bases, with 18 bases between them. The CDR3 reads CASSGPPGASGNQPQHF. CDR3 nucleotide sequence: TGTGCCAGCAGCGGCCCTCCCGGGGCCAGCGGCAATCAGCCCCAGCATTTT.

The chain couples TRBV18 to TRBJ1-1; TRBD1 aligns across 12 bases. Germline V lookup: CDR1 KGHSH, CDR2 LQKENI. The CDR3 contains 16 residues. Trimming took 6 bases from V and 6 from J; bases not matched to a gene: 11. The CDR3, as DNA: TGTGCCAGCTCCCCCCCGGGACAGGGGGCGCGGGCTGAAGCTTTCTTT. It encodes CASSPPGQGARAEAFF. Full variable domain (remainder filled in from reference TRBV18 and TRBJ1-1): NAGVMQNPRHLVRRRGQEARLRCSPMKGHSHVYWYRQLPEEGLKFMVYLQKENIIDESGMPKERFSAEFPKEGPSILRIQQVVRGDSAAYFCASSPPGQGARAEAFFGQGTRLTVV.

This clone was recorded a few times. The chain uses TRBV29-1 and TRBJ2-2; the D gene is possibly TRBD1 (5 bases). CDR3 length: 13 amino acids. The V gene lost 4 bases and the J gene lost 0 bases, with 6 bases spanning the gap. The germline V gene encodes CDR1 SQVTM and CDR2 ANQGSEA. CDR3 region: CSVGRANTGELFF. As DNA, the CDR3 is TGCAGCGTTGGCAGGGCGAACACCGGGGAGCTGTTTTTT.

The gene calls are TRBV5-1 and TRBJ1-2; D gene unclear. The CDR3 has 13 residues. Germline V gives CDR1 SGHRS, CDR2 YFSETQ. The V end was cut by 4 bases, the J end by 0 bases, with 7 bases between. This CDR3 reads CASSPSTNYGYTF. The CDR3 nucleotides are TGCGCCAGCAGCCCAAGTACTAACTATGGCTACACCTTC.

The chain recombines TRBV28 with TRBJ1-2; TRBD1 might be the D (6 bases). Germline CDR1 reads MDHEN; CDR2 reads SYDVKM. Deletions cut 2 bases from V and 4 bases from J, with 8 bases between. This CDR3 is built from 13 residues. The chain's CDR3 is CASSLTQGYGYTF. Written as DNA, the CDR3 is TGTGCCAGCAGTTTAACACAGGGCTATGGCTACACCTTC.

V and J are TRBV30 and TRBJ2-1; no clear D. The germline V gene has CDR1 GTSNPN and CDR2 SVGIG (reference sequence). The CDR3 covers 10 residues. Trimming left V 1 base short and J 7 bases short, with 2 bases between. In DNA form, the CDR3 reads TGTGCCTGGAGTGCGAATGAGCAGTTCTTC. Encoded protein: CAWSANEQFF.

The chain combines TRBV6-5 with TRBJ1-3; D uncertain. V dropped 6 bases and J dropped 2 bases, with 14 bases sitting between them. Germline-derived CDR1 and CDR2 are MNHEY and SVGAGI. This CDR3 is 15 amino acids long. The CDR3 spells CASSQNYVAGNTIYF. In nucleotides, the CDR3 is TGTGCCAGCAGCCAAAATTACGTGGCTGGAAACACCATATATTTT.

This clone was detected once. This chain connects TRBV6-6 to TRBJ2-7; 9 bases align to TRBD1. Germline V gene sequence: CDR1 MNHNY, CDR2 SVGAGI (reference sequence). The junction had 5 bases not matched to a gene; V was cut back by 5 bases and J by 3 bases. The CDR3 length is 14 residues. Here the CDR3 DNA reads TGTGCCAGCAGTACCAGGACAGGGGTCTACGAGCAGTACTTC. This gives the protein CASSTRTGVYEQYF.

V and J are TRBV19 and TRBJ1-1, with 10 nucleotides matching TRBD1. Losses at the gene ends were 4 bases for V and 4 bases for J; bases not matched to a gene: 0. The CDR3 covers 13 residues. Per the germline V gene, CDR1 is LNHDA and CDR2 is SQIVND (reference sequence). CDR3 coding DNA: TGTGCCAGTAGTAGGACAGGGGGCACTGAAGCTTTCTTT. It encodes CASSRTGGTEAFF.

The chain recombines TRBV5-1 with TRBJ2-7; TRBD2 agrees at 10 bases. Germline V gene lookup returns CDR1 SGHRS and CDR2 YFSETQ. The V segment lost 4 bases and the J segment 4 bases; nucleotides outside the gene matches: 8. The CDR3 length is 15 residues. The chain's CDR3 is CASSPLAGEFYEQYF. In nucleotides, the CDR3 is TGCGCCAGCAGCCCCCTAGCGGGAGAATTTTACGAGCAGTACTTC.

The CDR3 loop reads CASSPTASNEKLFF. The CDR3 DNA follows: TGTGCCAGCAGCCCTACGGCCTCTAATGAAAAACTGTTTTTT. This chain joins TRBV9 and TRBJ1-4; D ambiguous. The V end was cut by 4 bases, the J end by 3 bases, with 10 bases between. CDR1 SGDLS and CDR2 YYNGEE come from the germline V gene. The CDR3 has 14 amino acids.

The chain has TRBV18 and TRBJ1-2, with TRBD1 matching 8 bases. The CDR3 extends over 16 amino acids. CDR1 is KGHSH and CDR2 is LQKENI in the germline V gene. J gave up 4 bases and V 4 bases, and 11 bases lay outside the gene matches. DNA for the CDR3: TGTGCCAGCTCACAATCCGGACAGGGAAGAGGCTATGGCTACACCTTC. The encoded protein is CASSQSGQGRGYGYTF.

The V gene is TRBV7-9, the J gene TRBJ1-1, with D possibly TRBD1 on 6 matching bases. Per the germline V gene, CDR1 is SEHNR and CDR2 is FQNEAQ (reference sequence). The V end was cut by 6 bases, the J end by 10 bases, with 12 bases between. This CDR3 is 11 amino acids long. CDR3 region: CASREQGAAFF. CDR3 nucleotides: TGTGCCAGCAGGGAACAGGGTGCAGCTTTCTTT. The complete variable domain, with remaining parts taken from reference TRBV7-9 and TRBJ1-1, reads DTGVSQNPRHKITKRGQNVTFRCDPISEHNRLYWYRQTLGQGPEFLTYFQNEAQLEKSRLLSDRFSAERPKGSFSTLEIQRTEQGDSAMYLCASREQGAAFFGQGTRLTVV.

This clone was observed a handful of times. The chain links TRBV4-1 to TRBJ1-1, with 7 bases lining up with TRBD1. The CDR3 runs 15 residues. Germline CDR1 is MGHRA and CDR2 is YSYEKL. The J segment lost 1 base and the V segment lost 1 base, leaving 3 bases of the junction unmatched. CDR3 amino acids: CASSQAGTANTEAFF. The CDR3 bases are TGCGCCAGCAGCCAAGCCGGGACAGCGAACACTGAAGCTTTCTTT.

This clone was seen a single time. The chain carries TRBV19 and TRBJ1-5; perhaps TRBD1 as D (5 bases). V was trimmed by 2 bases and J by 8 bases, leaving 13 bases between them. The CDR3 length is 14 residues. Looked up from germline, CDR1 is LNHDA and CDR2 is SQIVND (reference sequence). CDR3 bases: TGTGCCAGTAGTATAAATATAGGGGAGGAGCCCCAGCATTTT. Protein product: CASSINIGEEPQHF. Complete variable domain (other parts from reference TRBV19 and TRBJ1-5): DGGITQSPKYLFRKEGQNVTLSCEQNLNHDAMYWYRQDPGQGLRLIYYSQIVNDFQKGDIAEGYSVSREKKESFPLTVTSAQKNPTAFYLCASSINIGEEPQHFGDGTRLSIL.

The sample holds one count of this clone. The chain has TRBV29-1 and TRBJ2-3; D not certain. V lost 6 bases and J 0 bases, leaving 19 bases between the germline ends. Germline loops: CDR1 SQVTM, CDR2 ANQGSEA. The CDR3 loop spans 16 amino acids. Here the CDR3 reads CSVELKDVPSTDTQYF. The CDR3 DNA is TGCAGCGTGGAACTAAAGGACGTACCTAGCACAGATACGCAGTATTTT.

CDR3 in amino acids: CASSEQRYEQYF. CDR3 bases: TGTGCCAGCAGCGAACAGAGGTACGAGCAGTACTTC. V and J are TRBV13 and TRBJ2-7; D gene ambiguous. Germline lookup yields CDR1 PRHDT and CDR2 FYEKMQ (reference sequence). V was cut by 5 bases and J by 4 bases, with 9 bases left in between. The CDR3 runs to 12 residues.

The J gene is TRBJ2-7, the V gene TRBV6-1; a weak D match, TRBD1 (5 bases). This CDR3 is built from 14 residues. Trimming pared 5 bases from V and 1 base from J, leaving 12 bases between. Looked up from germline, CDR1 is MNHNS and CDR2 is SASEGT. The CDR3 loop reads CASSTDRSSYEQYF. The CDR3 region has the DNA TGTGCCAGCAGTACCGACAGATCATCCTACGAGCAGTACTTC.

The rearrangement links TRBV20-1 to TRBJ1-1; D may be TRBD1 (5 bases). The germline V gene has CDR1 DFQATT and CDR2 SNEGSKA (reference sequence). This CDR3 contains 11 residues. The V end lost 5 bases, the J end lost 6 bases, and 10 bases lay between the germline ends. The CDR3 DNA reads TGCAGTGCTCCGAGGGGACCTGAAGCTTTCTTT. This gives the protein CSAPRGPEAFF.

This clone was detected once. This chain joins TRBV5-1 and TRBJ2-2; D remains ambiguous. This CDR3 has 16 amino acids. V was shortened by 0 bases and J by 3 bases, with 12 bases between the two germline ends. Germline-derived CDR1 and CDR2 are SGHRS and YFSETQ. The CDR3 loop reads CASSLVVTSDTGELFF. CDR3 nucleotides: TGCGCCAGCAGCTTGGTCGTAACATCCGACACCGGGGAGCTGTTTTTT.

V and J are TRBV6-5 and TRBJ1-2; D is ambiguous. The ends were cut back, 2 bases at V and 4 bases at J, with 8 bases in the middle. The CDR3 is 13 residues long. Germline loops: CDR1 MNHEY, CDR2 SVGAGI. The CDR3 DNA sequence: TGTGCCAGCAGTTACCTAGGGATCTATGGCTACACCTTC. Its protein product is CASSYLGIYGYTF.

This clone was picked up a small number of times. The chain recombines TRBV7-2 with TRBJ1-1; 10 positions match TRBD1. After removal of 2 bases from V and 11 bases from J, the junction contained 5 bases not matched to a gene. The CDR3 is made up of 13 amino acids. Germline loops: CDR1 SGHTA, CDR2 FQGNSA. The CDR3 is CASSLTTGGLAFF. The CDR3 DNA is TGTGCCAGCAGCTTAACGACAGGGGGCTTGGCTTTCTTT.

The rearrangement joins TRBV4-3 to TRBJ2-3; 9 nucleotides align to TRBD2. The CDR3 has 17 amino acids. V was pared by 0 bases and J by 6 bases, with 10 bases of the junction left unmatched. CDR1 and CDR2 (germline): LGHNA, YSLEER. CDR3 loop: CASSQEFAGGRADTQYF. The CDR3 DNA reads as TGCGCCAGCAGCCAAGAATTTGCGGGAGGGCGAGCGGATACGCAGTATTTT.